This T cell receptor (beta chain) was observed in a study of blood T cell repertoires in COVID-19. The ends lost 5 bases at V and 7 bases at J; junction bases unmatched: 5. This CDR3 region has 15 residues. Germline CDR1 reads MDHEN; CDR2 reads SYDVKM. The protocol was immunoSEQ multiplex PCR, while the TCRdb copy is restricted to in-frame clones and leaves out a portion. The table lists 150,000 to 170,000 clones, approximately 85% of them singletons. This clonotype was sampled from a man in his sixties with COVID-19, enrolled during active disease. The chain combines TRBV28 with TRBJ2-2; TRBD2 aligns across 12 bases. Sequences were obtained from peripheral blood. The CDR3 loop reads CASSPGTSGFGELFF. In DNA, the CDR3 is TGTGCCAGCAGTCCAGGGACTAGCGGGTTCGGGGAGCTGTTTTTT.